This is a list of T cell receptor beta chains from one sample in a study of blood T cell repertoires in COVID-19. The table came from immunoSEQ multiplex PCR; TCRdb's copy has only in-frame clones and leaves some out. The profile shows some 210,000 clones, about 87% of them singletons. Sequenced sample: PBMCs or T cells enriched from blood (not recorded which). The receptors here all came from a man aged 18 to 29 with acute COVID-19. Each CDR3 is given with its conserved first and last residue. Each record gives: V gene, J gene, D gene, CDR3 length, clone size, CDR3 DNA, CDR3 protein. A D gene is named only where the DNA matches it firmly. Not all rows give a size; the values are once, few, many and, for expanded clones, a class.

TRBV13	TRBJ1-6	-	13	few	TGTGCCAGCAGCCTCGACAGGCGGTCACCCCTCCACTTT	CASSLDRRSPLHF
TRBV5-1	TRBJ2-7	-	15	-	TGCGCCAGCAGCCCGGGACTGTATAGCTCCTACGAGCAGTACTTC	CASSPGLYSSYEQYF
TRBV5-4	TRBJ2-3	-	15	-	TGTGCCAGCAGCGCCACGGGACAAATCACAGATACGCAGTATTTT	CASSATGQITDTQYF
TRBV3-1/TRBV3-2	TRBJ2-7	TRBD2	19	-	TGTGCCAGCAGCCAGAGCGGGATCCTAACAGATCCCAGCCTACGATACCAGTACTTC	CASSQSGILTDPSLRYQYF
TRBV6-2/TRBV6-3	TRBJ2-7	TRBD2	20	once	TGTGCCAGCAGTTACCCCGTTGGCTCATTCGGGACTAGCGGGAGGAACGAGCAGTACTTC	CASSYPVGSFGTSGRNEQYF
TRBV7-9	TRBJ2-6	TRBD1	19	-	TGTGCCAGCAGCTTAGTGACCGGGACAGGAGATTTTGGGGCCAACGTCCTGACTTTC	CASSLVTGTGDFGANVLTF
TRBV11-2	TRBJ2-2	-	17	-	TGTGCCAGCAGCTTATTTGCGACTCTTCGCGGCACCGGGGAGCTGTTTTTT	CASSLFATLRGTGELFF
TRBV5-5	TRBJ1-1	-	14	-	TGTGCCAGCAGCTTGAGCACAGCTAACACTGAAGCTTTCTTT	CASSLSTANTEAFF
TRBV19	TRBJ1-2	TRBD1	14	-	TGTGCCAGTAGTTGGACAGGGGGAGTCGCTGGCTACACCTTC	CASSWTGGVAGYTF
TRBV28	TRBJ2-3	-	12	-	TGTGCAAGTTTTGGCCTGGGGGGTACGCAGTATTTT	CASFGLGGTQYF
TRBV6-2/TRBV6-3	TRBJ2-7	-	14	few	TGTGCCAGCAGTCTAAAAAAAGAGTCCTACGAGCAGTACTTC	CASSLKKESYEQYF
TRBV28	TRBJ1-4	TRBD1	16	few	TGTGCCAGCAGTAGCATGAAGACAGGGGGAGGAGAAAAACTGTTTTTT	CASSSMKTGGGEKLFF
TRBV27	TRBJ1-2	TRBD1	16	-	TGTGCCAGCAGTTTAAGGTGGGGACAGGGGGGCTATGGCTACACCTTC	CASSLRWGQGGYGYTF
TRBV2	TRBJ1-4	TRBD1	16	-	TGTGCCAGCAGTGAAGGGGACAGGGGTTTCTTAGAAAAACTGTTTTTT	CASSEGDRGFLEKLFF
TRBV28	TRBJ1-1	TRBD1	18	-	TGTGCCAGCAGTTTAATCGGACAGGGAACCCTATTGAACACTGAAGCTTTCTTT	CASSLIGQGTLLNTEAFF
TRBV5-1	TRBJ2-1	TRBD2	16	-	TGCGCCAGCAGCTTGGGCTCTAGCGGCGTCCTCAATGAGCAGTTCTTC	CASSLGSSGVLNEQFF
TRBV9	TRBJ2-3	TRBD2	16	-	TGTGCCAGCAGCGTAGATTTTAGCGGGGGCACAGATACGCAGTATTTT	CASSVDFSGGTDTQYF
TRBV4-1	TRBJ2-1	-	13	few	TGCGCCAGCAGCCAAGCTGGGCTCAATGAGCAGTTCTTC	CASSQAGLNEQFF
TRBV6-4	TRBJ1-1	-	13	-	TGTGCCAGCAGTGACTCTGACTACACTGAAGCTTTCTTT	CASSDSDYTEAFF
TRBV3-1/TRBV3-2	TRBJ1-1	-	17	-	TGTGCCAGCAGCCAAGGGAGGCTCCCTGTGCTGGACACTGAAGCTTTCTTT	CASSQGRLPVLDTEAFF
TRBV7-6	TRBJ2-2	TRBD2	18	-	TGTGCCAGCAGCTTAGCGGTGGGAGCGGGAGGAGGCACCGGGGAGCTGTTTTTT	CASSLAVGAGGGTGELFF
TRBV6-4	TRBJ1-2	-	15	many	TGTGCCAGCAGTGATGAATACGGGGAAAGAGATGGCTACACCTTC	CASSDEYGERDGYTF
TRBV18	TRBJ1-6	-	15	-	TGTGCCAGCTCACCACCCGGACAGCGACCTTCACCCCTCCACTTT	CASSPPGQRPSPLHF
TRBV29-1	TRBJ1-1	TRBD1	15	-	TGCAGCGCAGGGCGGTCAGGGGGCTCGAACACTGAAGCTTTCTTT	CSAGRSGGSNTEAFF
TRBV28	TRBJ1-2	TRBD1	13	-	TGTGCCAGCACCGGACAGGGGCTGTTTGGCTACACCTTC	CASTGQGLFGYTF
TRBV18	TRBJ2-1	TRBD2	13	-	TGTGCCAGCTCCGCCGGGACTAGCGATCTACAGTTCTTC	CASSAGTSDLQFF
TRBV11-3	TRBJ2-3	TRBD2	19	-	TGTGCCAGCAGCCTAGACGGACTAGCGGGAGGGCTACGCGGGAATACGCAGTATTTT	CASSLDGLAGGLRGNTQYF
TRBV4-2	TRBJ1-4	-	18	-	TGTGCCAGCAGCCAAAGCCCCAGATCAGGGGCAACTAATGAAAAACTGTTTTTT	CASSQSPRSGATNEKLFF
TRBV4-1	TRBJ1-6	-	16	-	TGCGCCAGCAGCCAAGCGCCGGGACTCCACAATTCACCCCTCCACTTT	CASSQAPGLHNSPLHF
TRBV28	TRBJ2-1	TRBD1	16	-	TGTGCCAGCAGTAACCCGAGACAGGGGGCGCGGTATGAGCAGTTCTTC	CASSNPRQGARYEQFF
TRBV5-1	TRBJ1-2	-	15	-	TGCGCCAGCAGCTCGACGAGTAGCGCCGGGCGTGGCTACACCTTC	CASSSTSSAGRGYTF
TRBV25-1	TRBJ2-1	TRBD1	15	-	TGTGCCAGCAGTGAACGACAGGGAACAAGGGATGAGCAGTTCTTC	CASSERQGTRDEQFF
TRBV24-1	TRBJ2-1	TRBD2	19	-	TGTGCCACTCAGGGCACGACTAGCGGGAGGGGAATTTTGGAGAATGAGCAGTTCTTC	CATQGTTSGRGILENEQFF